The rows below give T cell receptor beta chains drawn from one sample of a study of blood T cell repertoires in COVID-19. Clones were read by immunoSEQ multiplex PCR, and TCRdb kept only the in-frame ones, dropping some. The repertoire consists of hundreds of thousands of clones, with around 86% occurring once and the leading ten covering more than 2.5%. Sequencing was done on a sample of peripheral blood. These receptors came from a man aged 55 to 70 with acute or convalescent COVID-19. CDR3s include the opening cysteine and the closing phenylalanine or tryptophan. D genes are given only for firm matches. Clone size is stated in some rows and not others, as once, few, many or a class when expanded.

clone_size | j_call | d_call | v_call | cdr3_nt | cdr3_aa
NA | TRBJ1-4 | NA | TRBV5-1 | TGCGCCAGCAGCTTAAGGCCCTCGGCAGGGAATAATGAAAAACTGTTTTTT | CASSLRPSAGNNEKLFF
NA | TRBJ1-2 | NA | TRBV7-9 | TGTGCCAGCAGCTTAGCGGTCGGGTTATATGGCTACACCTTC | CASSLAVGLYGYTF
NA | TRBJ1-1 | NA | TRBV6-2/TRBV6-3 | TGTGCCAGCAGTTACCCGACAGTTAACACTGAAGCTTTCTTT | CASSYPTVNTEAFF
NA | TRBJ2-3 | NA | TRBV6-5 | TGTGCCAGCAGTTACGCGAGTTTGGATACGCAGTATTTT | CASSYASLDTQYF
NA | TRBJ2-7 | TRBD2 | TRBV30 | TGTGCCTGGGGGCGGGGGGCTGGCGAGCAGTACTTC | CAWGRGAGEQYF
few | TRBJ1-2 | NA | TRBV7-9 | TGTGCCAGCAGCCTGGGACGGGGGTCGGACTATGGCTACACCTTC | CASSLGRGSDYGYTF
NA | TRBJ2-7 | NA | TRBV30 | TGTGCCTGGAGTTTGACAGGTACGACCTACGAGCAGTACTTC | CAWSLTGTTYEQYF
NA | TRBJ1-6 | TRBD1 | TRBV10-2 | TGCGCCAGCAGTGACCGACAGGGTTATAATTCACCCCTCCACTTT | CASSDRQGYNSPLHF
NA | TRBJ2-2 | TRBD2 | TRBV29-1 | TGCAGCGGGGAGGGACTAGCGGGGGGCGGAAACACCGGGGAGCTGTTTTTT | CSGEGLAGGGNTGELFF
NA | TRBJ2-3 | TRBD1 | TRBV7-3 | TGTGCCAGCAGCTTACGACAGGGGGGTGGAACAGATACGCAGTATTTT | CASSLRQGGGTDTQYF
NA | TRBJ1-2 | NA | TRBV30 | TGTGCCTGGAGTGCGGGGGATGACCATGGCTACACCTTC | CAWSAGDDHGYTF
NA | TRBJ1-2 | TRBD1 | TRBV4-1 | TGCGCCAGCAGCCAGCCCACAGGGGCTGGTGGCTACACCTTC | CASSQPTGAGGYTF
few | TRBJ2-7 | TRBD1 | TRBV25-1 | TGTGCCAGCAGTCAAACCGTTGGACAGGAGCCCTACGAGCAGTACTTC | CASSQTVGQEPYEQYF
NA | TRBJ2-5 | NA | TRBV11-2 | TGTGCCAGCAGCTTTATAGGGAGGCAGACCCAGTACTTC | CASSFIGRQTQYF
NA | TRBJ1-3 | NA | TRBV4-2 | TGTGCCAGCAGCCAAGGGCCGGGGGTAACGGGAAACACCATATATTTT | CASSQGPGVTGNTIYF
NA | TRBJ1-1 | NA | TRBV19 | TGTGCCACAAGAAATACAGGGTATGGCGGCATGAACACTGAAGCTTTCTTT | CATRNTGYGGMNTEAFF
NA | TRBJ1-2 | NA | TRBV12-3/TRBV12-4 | TGTGCCAGCAGTTTCGGCACCGGCGGTGGCTACACCTTC | CASSFGTGGGYTF
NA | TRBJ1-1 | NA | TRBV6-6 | TGTGCCAGCAGGATCTCTGACAGACCGGAAGCTTTCTTT | CASRISDRPEAFF
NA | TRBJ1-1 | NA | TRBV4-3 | TGCGCCAGCAGCCAAGGCCCTGGGAGGGAAGCTTTCTTT | CASSQGPGREAFF
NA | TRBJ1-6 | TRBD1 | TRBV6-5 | TGTGCCAGCAGGGATCAGGGGGACAATTCACCCCTCCACTTT | CASRDQGDNSPLHF
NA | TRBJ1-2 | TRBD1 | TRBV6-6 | TGTGCCAGCAGGCGTTCAGGGGGCGGCTACACCTTC | CASRRSGGGYTF
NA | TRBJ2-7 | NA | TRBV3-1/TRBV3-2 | TGTGCCAGCAGCCAAATGTCAGACTTTCGCGAGCAGTACTTC | CASSQMSDFREQYF
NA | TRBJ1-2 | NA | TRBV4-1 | TGCGCCAGCAGCCAAGGATCACGAGGGTTCGGTGGCTACACCTTC | CASSQGSRGFGGYTF
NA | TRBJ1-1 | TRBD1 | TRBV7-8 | TGTGCCAGCAGCTTAGAAGGGACAGTGAACACTGAAGCTTTCTTT | CASSLEGTVNTEAFF
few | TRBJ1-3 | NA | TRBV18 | TGTGCCAGCTCACCACCGGCGGGGGTCTCTGGAAACACCATATATTTT | CASSPPAGVSGNTIYF
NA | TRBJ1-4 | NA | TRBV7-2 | TGTGCCAGCAGCCCACAGCAGCTTGAAAAACTGTTTTTT | CASSPQQLEKLFF
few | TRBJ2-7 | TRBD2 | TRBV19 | TGTGCCAGTAGTCCCCTAGCGGGGGGTACGATGCAGTACTTC | CASSPLAGGTMQYF
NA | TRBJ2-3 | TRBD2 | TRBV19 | TGTGCCAGTAGTATCAGAGCGGGGGTTCCCACAGATACGCAGTATTTT | CASSIRAGVPTDTQYF
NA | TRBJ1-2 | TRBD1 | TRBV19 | TGTGCCAGTAGTAGGGCCCCTCGACAGGGTGGTCCTGGCTACACCTTC | CASSRAPRQGGPGYTF
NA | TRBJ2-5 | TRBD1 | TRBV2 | TGTGCCAGCAGTGTTGCAGGGGGACGCGCTCAAGAGACCCAGTACTTC | CASSVAGGRAQETQYF
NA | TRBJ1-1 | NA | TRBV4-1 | TGCGCCAGCAGCCATCGCCCTCGGGAGAACACTGAAGCTTTCTTT | CASSHRPRENTEAFF
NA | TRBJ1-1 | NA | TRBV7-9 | TGTGCCAGCATCCAATCTCTGAGGGCGAACACTGAAGCTTTCTTT | CASIQSLRANTEAFF
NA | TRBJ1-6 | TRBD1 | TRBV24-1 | TGTGCCACCAGTGGACGGGACAGAGTCTATAATTCACCCCTCCACTTT | CATSGRDRVYNSPLHF
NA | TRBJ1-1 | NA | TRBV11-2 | TGTGCCAGCAGCCCGGGACTCCTATTGAACACTGAAGCTTTCTTT | CASSPGLLLNTEAFF
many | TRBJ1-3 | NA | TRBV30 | TGTGCCTGGAATGGGGGGAGTGGAAACACCATATATTTT | CAWNGGSGNTIYF
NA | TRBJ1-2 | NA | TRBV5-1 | TGCGCCAGCAGCGTAACAACGGACAGAAACTATGGCTACACCTTC | CASSVTTDRNYGYTF
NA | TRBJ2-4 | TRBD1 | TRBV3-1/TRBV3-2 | TGTGCCAGCAGCCACAGACAGGGGTTCTCCAAAAACATTCAGTACTTC | CASSHRQGFSKNIQYF
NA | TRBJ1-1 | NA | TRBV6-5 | TGTGCCAGCAGCGTACTCTGGGCAGGGAAAAGTGAAGCTTTCTTT | CASSVLWAGKSEAFF
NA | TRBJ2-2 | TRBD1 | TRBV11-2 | TGTGCCAGCAGCCCAGGGACAGGGGGGAGCTCCGGGGAGCTGTTTTTT | CASSPGTGGSSGELFF
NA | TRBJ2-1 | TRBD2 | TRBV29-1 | TGCAGTTTTGCGGGCGGGGGGGCTTACAATGAGCAGTTCTTC | CSFAGGGAYNEQFF
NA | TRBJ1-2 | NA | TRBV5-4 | TGTGCCAGCAGCTTGTTCGGACAGCGCGGTTATGGCTACACCTTC | CASSLFGQRGYGYTF
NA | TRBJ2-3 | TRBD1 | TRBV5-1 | TGCGCCAGCAGTTCCGACAGGGGCACAGATACGCAGTATTTT | CASSSDRGTDTQYF
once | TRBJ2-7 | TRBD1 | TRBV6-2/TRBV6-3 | TGTGCCAGCAGCCTCGGACAGGGGCCCTACGAGCAGTACTTC | CASSLGQGPYEQYF
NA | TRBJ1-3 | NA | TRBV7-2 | TGTGCCAGCAGCTTAGTGTCCGGCAGCGATTCCTCTGGAAACACCATATATTTT | CASSLVSGSDSSGNTIYF
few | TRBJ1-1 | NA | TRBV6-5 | TGTGCCAGCAGCCGGGATGGGACGGGAGGGGCTGAAGCTTTCTTT | CASSRDGTGGAEAFF
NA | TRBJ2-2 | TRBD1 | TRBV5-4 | TGTGCCAGCAGCGGGGGACAGGGGGCGGTTACCGGGGAGCTGTTTTTT | CASSGGQGAVTGELFF
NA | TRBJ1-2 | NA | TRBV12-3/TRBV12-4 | TGTGCCAGCAGTTTATCCAGGGTAGATGGCTACACCTTC | CASSLSRVDGYTF
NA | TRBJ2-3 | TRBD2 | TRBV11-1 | TGTGCCAGCAGCTTAGCAGGAGCGGGGAATACGCAGTATTTT | CASSLAGAGNTQYF
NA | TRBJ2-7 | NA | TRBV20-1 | TGCAGTGCTAGTGTTATGGTGAGCTCCTACGAGCAGTACTTC | CSASVMVSSYEQYF
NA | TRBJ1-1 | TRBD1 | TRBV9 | TGTGCCAGCAGCCCCAGGGACAGGGATGACACTGAAGCTTTCTTT | CASSPRDRDDTEAFF
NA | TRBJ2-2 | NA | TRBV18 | TGTGCCAGCTCACCGGGACACCCCGGGGAGCTGTTTTTT | CASSPGHPGELFF
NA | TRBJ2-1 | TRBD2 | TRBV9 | TGTGCCAGCAGCGATACTAGCGGGGGGTTCAATGAGCAGTTCTTC | CASSDTSGGFNEQFF